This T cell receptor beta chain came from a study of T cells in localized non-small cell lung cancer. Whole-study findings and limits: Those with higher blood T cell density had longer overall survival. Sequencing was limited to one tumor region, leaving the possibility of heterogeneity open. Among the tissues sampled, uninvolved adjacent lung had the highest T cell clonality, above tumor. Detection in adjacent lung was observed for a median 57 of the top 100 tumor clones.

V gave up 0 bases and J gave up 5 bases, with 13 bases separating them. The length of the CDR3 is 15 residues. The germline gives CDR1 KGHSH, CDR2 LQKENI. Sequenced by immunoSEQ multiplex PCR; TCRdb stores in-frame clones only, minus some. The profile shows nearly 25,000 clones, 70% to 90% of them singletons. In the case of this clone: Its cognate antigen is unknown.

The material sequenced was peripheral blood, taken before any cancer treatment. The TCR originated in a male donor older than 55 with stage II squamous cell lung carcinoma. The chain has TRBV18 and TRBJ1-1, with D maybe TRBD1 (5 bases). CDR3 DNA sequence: TGTGCCAGCTCACCACCGAATCCGGGGGGAACTGAAGCTTTCTTT. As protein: CASSPPNPGGTEAFF.